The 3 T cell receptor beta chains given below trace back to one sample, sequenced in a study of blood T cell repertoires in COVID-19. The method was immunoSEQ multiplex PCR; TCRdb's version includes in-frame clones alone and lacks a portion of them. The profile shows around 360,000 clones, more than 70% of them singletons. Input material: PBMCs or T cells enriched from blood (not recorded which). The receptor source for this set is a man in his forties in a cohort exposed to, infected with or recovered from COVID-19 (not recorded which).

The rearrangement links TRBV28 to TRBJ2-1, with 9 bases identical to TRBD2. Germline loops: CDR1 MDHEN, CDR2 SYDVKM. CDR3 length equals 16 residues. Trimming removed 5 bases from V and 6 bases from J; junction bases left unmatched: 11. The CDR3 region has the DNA TGTGCCAGCAGTCCAAGGCGGCTAGCGGGATTCAATGAGCAGTTCTTC. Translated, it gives CASSPRRLAGFNEQFF.

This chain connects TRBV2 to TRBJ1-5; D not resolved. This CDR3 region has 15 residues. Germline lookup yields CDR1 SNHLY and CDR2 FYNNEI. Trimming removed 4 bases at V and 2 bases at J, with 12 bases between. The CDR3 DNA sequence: TGTGCCAGCAGTGTACAATTGCAGGGCAATCAGCCCCAGCATTTT. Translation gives CASSVQLQGNQPQHF.

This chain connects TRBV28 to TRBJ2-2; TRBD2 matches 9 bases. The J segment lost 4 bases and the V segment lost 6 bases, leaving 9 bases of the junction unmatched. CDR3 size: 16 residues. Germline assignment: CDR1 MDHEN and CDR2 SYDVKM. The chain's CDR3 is CASSRGGGGVTGELFF. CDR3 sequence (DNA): TGTGCCAGCAGCCGCGGGGGGGGCGGCGTCACCGGGGAGCTGTTTTTT.